These 8 T cell receptor beta chains share one sample of origin, sequenced in a study of OX40 agonist ivuxolimab in advanced cancers. Profiling relied on immunoSEQ multiplex PCR, and the TCRdb table lists in-frame clones only, not all of them. The sample holds some 68,000 clones, approximately 86% seen once. The material sequenced was CD4+ or CD8+ T cells sorted from blood, taken in a trial of the OX40 agonist ivuxolimab. The receptors stem from an adult with an advanced solid tumor such as melanoma, head and neck, liver or kidney cancer.

This sequence joins TRBV19 and TRBJ2-3; D uncertain. V lost 6 bases and J 6 bases, leaving 7 bases between the germline ends. CDR1 is LNHDA and CDR2 is SQIVND in the germline V gene (reference sequence). The CDR3 contains 11 residues. As DNA, the CDR3 is TGTGCCAGTAGACGAAAGGATACGCAGTATTTT. This encodes CASRRKDTQYF.

The table lists this clone with a few counts. The sample carries other DNA sequences with the same CDR3. This chain links TRBV6-1 with TRBJ2-2, with D uncertain. Trimming pared 1 base from V and 6 bases from J, leaving 6 bases between. The length of the CDR3 is 13 residues. Germline V gives CDR1 MNHNS, CDR2 SASEGT. This CDR3 is CASSEGVPGELFF. The CDR3 DNA sequence: TGTGCCAGCAGTGAAGGGGTTCCCGGGGAGCTGTTTTTT.

The chain uses TRBV7-2 and TRBJ2-1, with TRBD2 matching 9 bases. Trimming removed 0 bases from V and 6 bases from J; junction bases left unmatched: 6. CDR1 SGHTA and CDR2 FQGNSA come from the germline V gene. CDR3 length equals 16 residues. For the CDR3, the DNA is TGTGCCAGCAGCTTAGCGCCTGGCGGGGGGGCCAATGAGCAGTTCTTC. It specifies CASSLAPGGGANEQFF.

This chain connects TRBV11-2 to TRBJ1-3; weak D call: TRBD1 (5 bases). The V gene lost 5 bases and the J gene lost 4 bases, with 15 bases spanning the gap. The CDR3 is 15 amino acids. Germline CDR1 and CDR2: SGHAT and FQNNGV. In nucleotides, the CDR3 is TGTGCCAGCAGCCCTAGCGGGGCTCGGGGAAACACCATATATTTT. This translates into CASSPSGARGNTIYF.

The CDR3 bases are TGTGCCAGCAGTCGACAGCTTTCAACTAATGAAAAACTGTTTTTT. Translating gives CASSRQLSTNEKLFF. The chain has TRBV6-1 and TRBJ1-4; D perhaps matches TRBD1 (5 bases). Trimming removed 5 bases from V and 0 bases from J, with 10 bases in between. This CDR3 comprises 15 residues. Germline V gene data show CDR1 as MNHNS and CDR2 as SASEGT.

This chain joins TRBV11-3 and TRBJ2-2, with D unresolved. Germline V gives CDR1 SGHNT, CDR2 YENEEA. The CDR3 has 13 residues. Trimming removed 1 base from V and 5 bases from J, with 5 bases in between. DNA for the CDR3: TGTGCCAGCAGCTTAGCGGAGACCGGGGAGCTGTTTTTT. Protein: CASSLAETGELFF.

Sample share makes this clone medium-sized. The J gene is TRBJ2-7, the V gene TRBV11-3, with D tentatively TRBD2 (6 bases). V shed 3 bases and J shed 5 bases, with 17 bases lying between them. Germline values: CDR1 SGHNT, CDR2 YENEEA. CDR3 length: 15 residues. In DNA form, the CDR3 reads TGTGCCAGCAGCTTGCCCGGGAGCGTGCTCCACGAGCAGTACTTC. Protein product: CASSLPGSVLHEQYF. Full variable domain (rest looked up from reference TRBV11-3 and TRBJ2-7): EAGVVQSPRYKIIEKKQPVAFWCNPISGHNTLYWYLQNLGQGPELLIRYENEEAVDDSQLPKDRFSAERLKGVDSTLKIQPAELGDSAVYLCASSLPGSVLHEQYFGPGTRLTVT.

The CDR3 sequence is CASRSDTYEQYF. The CDR3 DNA follows: TGTGCCAGCAGGTCGGACACCTACGAGCAGTACTTC. V and J are TRBV2 and TRBJ2-7, with TRBD1 as a possible D gene (5 bases). V was cut by 6 bases and J by 2 bases, with 8 bases left in between. Germline V lookup: CDR1 SNHLY, CDR2 FYNNEI. This CDR3 is 12 amino acids long.